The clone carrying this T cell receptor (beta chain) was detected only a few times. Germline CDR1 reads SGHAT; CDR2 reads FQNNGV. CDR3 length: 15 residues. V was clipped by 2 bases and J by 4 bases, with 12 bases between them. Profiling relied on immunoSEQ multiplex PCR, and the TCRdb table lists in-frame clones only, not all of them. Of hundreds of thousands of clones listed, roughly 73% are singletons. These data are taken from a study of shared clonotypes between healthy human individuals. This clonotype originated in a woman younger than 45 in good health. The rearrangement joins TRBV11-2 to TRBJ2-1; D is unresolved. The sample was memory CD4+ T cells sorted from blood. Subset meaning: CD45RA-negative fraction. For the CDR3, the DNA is TGTGCCAGCAGCTTAATCGGCGGCTTTTACAATGAGCAGTTCTTC. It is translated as CASSLIGGFYNEQFF.